These 9 T cell receptor beta chains were all obtained from the same sample, sequenced in a study of cytotoxic CD8 clonotypes in ibrutinib-treated CLL. Here immunoSEQ multiplex PCR was the method, and the copy in TCRdb shows in-frame clones only, minus some. This sample has about 130,000 clones, with 76% found just once. Material: PBMCs, obtained after 24 months of ibrutinib treatment. The receptors stem from a human donor with chronic lymphocytic leukemia.

This sequence joins TRBV27 and TRBJ2-7, with D perhaps assigned TRBD1 or TRBD2 (6 bases each). Germline CDR1 is MNHEY and CDR2 is SMNVEV (reference sequence). The CDR3 spans 17 residues. The ends were cut back, 2 bases at V and 3 bases at J, with 20 bases in the middle. The CDR3 DNA follows: TGTGCCAGCAGTTTAGTTGTGGGTGGGGGGCGGCTCTACGAGCAGTACTTC. Its translation is CASSLVVGGGRLYEQYF.

The J gene is TRBJ2-3, the V gene TRBV7-2; tentatively, D is TRBD2 (5 bases). Deletions cut 5 bases from V and 5 bases from J, with 17 bases between. In germline, CDR1 is SGHTA, CDR2 FQGNSA. The CDR3 covers 15 residues. CDR3 region: CASSTRPLGGDTQYF. CDR3 DNA: TGTGCCAGCAGCACCCGACCTCTCGGAGGAGATACGCAGTATTTT.

This rearrangement joins TRBV28 to TRBJ2-7; D ambiguous. CDR1 MDHEN and CDR2 SYDVKM come from the germline V gene. Trimming took 4 bases from V and 5 from J, leaving 9 bases between them. The CDR3 has 12 residues. DNA of the CDR3: TGTGCCAGCAGTTCAGCAATCCACGAGCAGTACTTC. Amino acids: CASSSAIHEQYF.

V and J are TRBV7-6 and TRBJ2-3; D may match TRBD1 or TRBD2 (6 bases each). Between the trimmed V and J ends, which lost 2 bases and 10 bases, there was a span of 7 bases. The CDR3 covers 11 residues. The V gene's germline CDR1 is SGHVS and CDR2 FNYEAQ. In DNA, the CDR3 is TGTGCCAGCAGCTTACGGGGGCCGCAGTATTTT. Translating gives CASSLRGPQYF.

This clone has only a few counts. V usage is TRBV15 and J usage is TRBJ1-1; D unclear. Trimming left V 9 bases short and J 1 base short, with 15 bases between. Per germline, CDR1 LNHNV and CDR2 YYDKDF (reference sequence). This CDR3 is built from 14 residues. The CDR3 sequence: CATSRGGQNTEAFF. CDR3 bases: TGTGCCACATCACGGGGTGGGCAGAACACTGAAGCTTTCTTT.

The chain combines TRBV7-2 with TRBJ1-2; D is undetermined. The CDR3 consists of 16 residues. Germline loops: CDR1 SGHTA, CDR2 FQGNSA. V lost 0 bases and J 8 bases, leaving 19 bases between the germline ends. CDR3 nucleotides: TGTGCCAGCAGCTTAGCCCCGGGTTCTCGTACATGGGGCTACACCTTC. It encodes CASSLAPGSRTWGYTF. Variable domain in full (rest from reference TRBV7-2 and TRBJ1-2): GAGVSQSPSNKVTEKGKDVELRCDPISGHTALYWYRQSLGQGLEFLIYFQGNSAPDKSGLPSDRFSAERTGGSVSTLTIQRTQQEDSAVYLCASSLAPGSRTWGYTFGSGTRLTVV.

The chain combines TRBV7-2 with TRBJ2-1, with D perhaps matching TRBD1 or TRBD2 (5 bases each). CDR1 is SGHTA, CDR2 FQGNSA, per germline. The CDR3 is 16 residues long. Between the trimmed V and J ends, which lost 1 base and 2 bases, there was a span of 12 bases. DNA for the CDR3: TGTGCCAGCAGCTTAGTTGGGGGAGACCCCTACAATGAGCAGTTCTTC. Amino acids: CASSLVGGDPYNEQFF.

This sequence joins TRBV18 and TRBJ2-5; possible D gene TRBD2, 6 bases. V gave up 0 bases and J gave up 5 bases, with 13 bases separating them. Looked up from germline, CDR1 is KGHSH and CDR2 is LQKENI. This CDR3 is 15 amino acids long. CDR3 protein: CASSPPIGGVETQYF. CDR3 sequence (DNA): TGTGCCAGCTCACCACCCATTGGAGGGGTCGAGACCCAGTACTTC.

This rearrangement joins TRBV7-8 to TRBJ1-6; D is undetermined. Trimming cost V 6 bases and J 4 bases, with 7 bases left between them. Germline CDR1 is SGHVS and CDR2 is FQNEAQ. The CDR3 runs to 13 residues. The CDR3 spells CASSTDYNSPLHF. The CDR3 nucleotides are TGTGCCAGCAGTACAGATTATAATTCACCCCTCCACTTT.